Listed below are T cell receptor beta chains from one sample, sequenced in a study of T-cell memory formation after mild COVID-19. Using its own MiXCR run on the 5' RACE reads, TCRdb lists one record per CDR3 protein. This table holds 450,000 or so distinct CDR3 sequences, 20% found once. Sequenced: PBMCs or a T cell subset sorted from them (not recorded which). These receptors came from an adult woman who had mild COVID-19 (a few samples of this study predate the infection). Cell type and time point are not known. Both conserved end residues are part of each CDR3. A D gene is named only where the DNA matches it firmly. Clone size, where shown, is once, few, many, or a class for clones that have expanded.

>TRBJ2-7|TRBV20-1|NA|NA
TGCAGTGCTCGGGGGGCGGTCACCTACGAGCAGTACTTC
CSARGAVTYEQYF
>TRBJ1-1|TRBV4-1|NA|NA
TGCGCCAGCAGCCAAGAACCGACCCCAGGGGACACTGAAGCTTTCTTT
CASSQEPTPGDTEAFF
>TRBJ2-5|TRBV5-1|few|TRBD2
TGCGCCAGCAGCTTGGTCCCCGGACTAGCGGGATTTGAGACCCAGTACTTC
CASSLVPGLAGFETQYF
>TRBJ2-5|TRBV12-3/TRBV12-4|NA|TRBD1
TGTGCCAGCAGTCATTTACAGGGGATCAAAGAGACCCAGTACTTC
CASSHLQGIKETQYF
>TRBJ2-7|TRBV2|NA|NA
TGTGCCAGCAGGGGGGGGGACACTACCTACGAGCAGTACTTC
CASRGGDTTYEQYF
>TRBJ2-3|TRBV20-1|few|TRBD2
TGCAGTGCTAGAGGGACTAGCCAAAGGTGGGCCACAGATACGCAGTATTTT
CSARGTSQRWATDTQYF
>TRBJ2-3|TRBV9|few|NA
TGTGCCAGCAGCGCACCTACGGACTGGATGGGTGGCACAGATACGCAGTATTTT
CASSAPTDWMGGTDTQYF
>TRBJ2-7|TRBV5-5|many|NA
TGTGCCAGCAGCCTCGGGGCAGGGCTCCTCAACGAGCAGTACTTC
CASSLGAGLLNEQYF
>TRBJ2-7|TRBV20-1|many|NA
TGCAGTGCTCCCCCCGGCGGGTTCAGCGACTACGAGCAGTACTTC
CSAPPGGFSDYEQYF
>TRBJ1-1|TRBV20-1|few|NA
TGCAGTGCCCTTTATAGTTGGGGAAACACTGAAGCTTTCTTT
CSALYSWGNTEAFF
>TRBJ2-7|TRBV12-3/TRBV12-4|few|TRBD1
TGTGCCAGCAGTTTAGGGACAGGGGTTTTTTGGTACGAGCAGTACTTC
CASSLGTGVFWYEQYF
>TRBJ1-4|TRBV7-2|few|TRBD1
TGTGCCAGCGGAAAGGGGGCTGGTGAAAAACTGTTTTTT
CASGKGAGEKLFF
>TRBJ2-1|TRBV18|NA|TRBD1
TGTGCCAGCTCACAACAGGGGGTGGCCAATGAGCAGTTCTTC
CASSQQGVANEQFF
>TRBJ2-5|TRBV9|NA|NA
TGTGCCAGCAGCGTAGCTACGAGGATACAAGAGACCCAGTACTTC
CASSVATRIQETQYF
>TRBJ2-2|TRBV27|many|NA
TGTGCCAGCAGTTTAACAGGGTTCACCGGGGAGCTGTTTTTT
CASSLTGFTGELFF
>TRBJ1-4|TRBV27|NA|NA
TGTGCCAGCGGGCAACAAATTTTGACTAATGAAAAACTGTTTTTT
CASGQQILTNEKLFF
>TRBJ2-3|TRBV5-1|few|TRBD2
TGCGCCAGCAGCGGGGGACTAGGTTTCAAAGATACGCAGTATTTT
CASSGGLGFKDTQYF
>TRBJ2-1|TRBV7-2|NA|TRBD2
TGTGCCAGCAGCCCCACTAGCGGGAGCATTTTCTTC
CASSPTSGSIFF
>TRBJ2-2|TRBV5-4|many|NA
TGTGCCAGCAGCTGGGACTCCGCGGAGCTGTTTTTT
CASSWDSAELFF
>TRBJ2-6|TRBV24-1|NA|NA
TGTGCCACCAGACCAGCGGGACAGTACTCTGGGGCCAACGTCCTGACTTTC
CATRPAGQYSGANVLTF
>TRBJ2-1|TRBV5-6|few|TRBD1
TGTGCCAGCACCTCTCCGGGACAGGGGGTCAATGAGCAGTTCTTC
CASTSPGQGVNEQFF
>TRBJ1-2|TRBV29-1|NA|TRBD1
TGCAGCTTCCTGACAGGGCGGGATGGCTACACCTTC
CSFLTGRDGYTF
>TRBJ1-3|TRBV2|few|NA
TGTGCCAGCAGTGAAGGAGGGTCTGGAAACACCATATATTTT
CASSEGGSGNTIYF
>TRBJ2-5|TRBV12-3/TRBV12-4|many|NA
TGTGCCAGCAGTTTTCTGCTCCAAGAGACCCAGTACTTC
CASSFLLQETQYF
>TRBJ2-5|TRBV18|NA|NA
TGTGCCAGCTCACCACCGGTGCCAGGGATCGAAGAGACCCAGTACTTC
CASSPPVPGIEETQYF
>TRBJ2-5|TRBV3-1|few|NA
TGTGCCAGCAGCCAAGATTCAGTCCTACAAGAGACCCAGTACTTC
CASSQDSVLQETQYF
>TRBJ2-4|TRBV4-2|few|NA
TGTGCCAGCAGCCAAGAAGTCGGAGGGTGGAACATTCAGTACTTC
CASSQEVGGWNIQYF
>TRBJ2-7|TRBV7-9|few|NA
TGTGCCAGCAGCGGTGGCTTGTACTACGAGCAGTACTTC
CASSGGLYYEQYF
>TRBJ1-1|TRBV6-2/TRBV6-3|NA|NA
TGTGCCAGCAGTTACACATTCCAGATATGGACAGCGGGGACTGAAGCTTTCTTT
CASSYTFQIWTAGTEAFF
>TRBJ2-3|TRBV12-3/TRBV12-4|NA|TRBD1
TGTGCCAGCAGTGCAACAGGGGGCCTTACGCAGTATTTT
CASSATGGLTQYF
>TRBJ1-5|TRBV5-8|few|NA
TGTGCCAGCAGCGGAACAGGGAGTGCTCAGCCCCAGCATTTT
CASSGTGSAQPQHF
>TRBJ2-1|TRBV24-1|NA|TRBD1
TGTGCCACCAGTGATGCTGATCCGGGACAGGGGAATCATGAGCAGTTCTTC
CATSDADPGQGNHEQFF
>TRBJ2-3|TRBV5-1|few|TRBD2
TGCGCCAGCAGCCTGGCAGGAGCGGGGAGGACAGATACGCAGTATTTT
CASSLAGAGRTDTQYF
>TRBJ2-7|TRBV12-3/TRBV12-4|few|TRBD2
TGTGCCAGCAGAGAAAGCGGGAGCCCCAACGAGCAGTACTTC
CASRESGSPNEQYF
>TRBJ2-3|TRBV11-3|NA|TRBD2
TGTGCCAGCAGCATCCTAGCGGGAGGTTCGGGCACAGATACGCAGTATTTT
CASSILAGGSGTDTQYF
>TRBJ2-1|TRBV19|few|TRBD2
TGTGCCAGTAGGGGACTAGGTACAGATGAGCAGTTCTTC
CASRGLGTDEQFF
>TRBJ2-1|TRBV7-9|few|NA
TGTGCCAGCAGCTTATCTCGTGGGAGAAGTACCTCCTACAATGAGCAGTTCTTC
CASSLSRGRSTSYNEQFF
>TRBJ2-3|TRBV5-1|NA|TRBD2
TGCGCCAGCAGCTTGGGTGCGGGAGTTACAGATACGCAGTATTTT
CASSLGAGVTDTQYF
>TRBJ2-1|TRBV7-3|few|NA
TGTGCCAGCAGCTTATTTGTCAACAATGAGCAGTTCTTC
CASSLFVNNEQFF
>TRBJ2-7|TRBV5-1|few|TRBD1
TGCGCCAGCAGCGTGGACAGGGGACCAACCTACGAGCAGTACTTC
CASSVDRGPTYEQYF
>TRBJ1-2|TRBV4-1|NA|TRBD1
TGCGCCAGCAGCCGACCGGGACAGCTAAGTTATGGCTACACCTTC
CASSRPGQLSYGYTF
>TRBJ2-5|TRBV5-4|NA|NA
TGTGCCAGCAGCTTGAAGGGGAATCAAGAGACCCAGTACTTC
CASSLKGNQETQYF
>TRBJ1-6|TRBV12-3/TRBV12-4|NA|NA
TGTGCCAGCAGTTCTCAGGGGAGGGAAAATTCACCCCTCCACTTT
CASSSQGRENSPLHF
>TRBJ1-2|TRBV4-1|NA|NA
TGCGCCAGCAGCCAATGGACGGATCTTACCTTGTATGGCTACACCTTC
CASSQWTDLTLYGYTF
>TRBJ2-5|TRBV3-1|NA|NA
TGTGCCAGCAGCCTAAGATGGCAGAAAGAGACCCAGTACTTC
CASSLRWQKETQYF
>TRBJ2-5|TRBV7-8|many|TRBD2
TGTGCCAGCAGCTTTCAGCGGGGGGGCGGGCAGACCCAGTACTTC
CASSFQRGGGQTQYF
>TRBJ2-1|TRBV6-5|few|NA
TGTGCCAGCAGACGGATTCTCAGCTCGGGGTACAATGAGCAGTTCTTC
CASRRILSSGYNEQFF
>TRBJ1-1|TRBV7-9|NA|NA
TGTGCCAGCAGCTTAGACAGGGATGCTTTCTTT
CASSLDRDAFF
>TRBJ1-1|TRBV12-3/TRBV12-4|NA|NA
TGTGCCAGCAGTTCCTTTCCCGGGCAAACTGAAGCTTTCTTT
CASSSFPGQTEAFF
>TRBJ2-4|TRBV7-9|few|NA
TGTGCCAGCAGCTTATCTAGCTACTCCCCGAGGGACATTCAGTACTTC
CASSLSSYSPRDIQYF
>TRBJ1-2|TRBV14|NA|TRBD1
TGTGCCAGCAGCCAAGACATAAGGGACAGCTATGGCTACACCTTC
CASSQDIRDSYGYTF
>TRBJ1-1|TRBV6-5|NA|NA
TGTGCCAGCAGAAACGGGGCCAGGGTCGTGAACACTGAAGCTTTCTTT
CASRNGARVVNTEAFF
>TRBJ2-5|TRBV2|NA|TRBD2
TGTGCCAGCAGCCCGGGCGGGGGGGCTGAGACCCAGTACTTC
CASSPGGGAETQYF
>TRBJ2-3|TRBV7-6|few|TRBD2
TGTGCCAGCAGCCCGGGACTAGCGGGGGGCAGCATTAGCACAGATACGCAGTATTTT
CASSPGLAGGSISTDTQYF
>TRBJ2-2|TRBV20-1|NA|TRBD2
TGCAGTGCTAGAAGCCTAGCGGATACGAACACCGGGGAGCTGTTTTTT
CSARSLADTNTGELFF